The next 2 T cell receptor beta chains were all read from a single sample in a study of cytomegalovirus exposure and HLA in healthy donors. 60 Vbeta and 13 Jbeta primers were used in PCR. The data were produced by immunoSEQ multiplex PCR, yet TCRdb's version contains in-frame clones alone and is incomplete. Among about 99,000 clones listed, around 80% were seen once. Sequenced material: PBMCs. Every receptor here comes from a young woman in good health and CMV-seropositive.

The chain employs TRBV7-8 and TRBJ1-2; 9 nucleotides match TRBD1. With V trimmed by 1 base and J by 5 bases, 14 bases remained unmatched. The CDR3 spans 18 residues. CDR1 and CDR2 from the germline V gene are SGHVS and FQNEAQ. The CDR3 DNA sequence: TGTGCCAGCAGCTTAGGCGGAACACCGGGACAGGGACTATATGGCTACACCTTC. Protein product: CASSLGGTPGQGLYGYTF.

This chain connects TRBV10-3 to TRBJ1-5; no firm D call. The germline V gene encodes CDR1 ENHRY and CDR2 SYGVKD. The CDR3 length is 15 residues. Trimming shortened V by 3 bases and J by 0 bases, and 9 bases separated the two germline ends. CDR3 residues: CAISDPGHSNQPQHF. The CDR3 DNA is TGTGCCATCAGTGATCCGGGTCATAGCAATCAGCCCCAGCATTTT.